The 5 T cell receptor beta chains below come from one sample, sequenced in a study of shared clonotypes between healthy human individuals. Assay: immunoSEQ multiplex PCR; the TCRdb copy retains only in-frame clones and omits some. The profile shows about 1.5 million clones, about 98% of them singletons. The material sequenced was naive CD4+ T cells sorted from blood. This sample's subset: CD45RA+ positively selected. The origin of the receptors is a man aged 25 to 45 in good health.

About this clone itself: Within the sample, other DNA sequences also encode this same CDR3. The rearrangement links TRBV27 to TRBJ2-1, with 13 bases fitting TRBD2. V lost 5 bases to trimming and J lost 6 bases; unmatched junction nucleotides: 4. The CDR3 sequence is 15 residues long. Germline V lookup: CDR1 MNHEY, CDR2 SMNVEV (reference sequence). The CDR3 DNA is TGTGCCAGCAGTCCCAGACTAGCGGGGGGCAATGAGCAGTTCTTC. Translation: CASSPRLAGGNEQFF.

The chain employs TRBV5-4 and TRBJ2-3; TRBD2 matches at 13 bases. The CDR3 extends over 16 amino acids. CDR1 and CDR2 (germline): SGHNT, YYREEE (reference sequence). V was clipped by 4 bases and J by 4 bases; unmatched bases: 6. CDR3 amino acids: CASSVRLAGGADTQYF. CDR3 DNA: TGTGCCAGCAGCGTACGACTAGCGGGAGGCGCAGATACGCAGTATTTT.

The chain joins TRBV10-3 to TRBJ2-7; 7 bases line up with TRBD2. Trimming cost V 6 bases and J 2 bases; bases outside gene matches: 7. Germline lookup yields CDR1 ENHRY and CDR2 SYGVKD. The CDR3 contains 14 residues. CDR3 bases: TGTGCCATCAGGGGGGAGGGCAGGACCTACGAGCAGTACTTC. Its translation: CAIRGEGRTYEQYF.

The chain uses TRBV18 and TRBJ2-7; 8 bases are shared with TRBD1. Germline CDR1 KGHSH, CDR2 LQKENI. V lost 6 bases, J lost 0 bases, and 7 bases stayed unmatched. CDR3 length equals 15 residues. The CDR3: CASSPGQANSYEQYF. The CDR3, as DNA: TGTGCCAGCTCTCCGGGACAGGCTAACTCCTACGAGCAGTACTTC. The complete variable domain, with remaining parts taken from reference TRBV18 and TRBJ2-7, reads NAGVMQNPRHLVRRRGQEARLRCSPMKGHSHVYWYRQLPEEGLKFMVYLQKENIIDESGMPKERFSAEFPKEGPSILRIQQVVRGDSAAYFCASSPGQANSYEQYFGPGTRLTVT.

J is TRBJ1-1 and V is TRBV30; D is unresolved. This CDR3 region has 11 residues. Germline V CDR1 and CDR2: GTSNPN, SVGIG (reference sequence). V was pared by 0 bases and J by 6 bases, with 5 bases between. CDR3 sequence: CAWSVAPEAFF. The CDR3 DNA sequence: TGTGCCTGGAGTGTGGCCCCTGAAGCTTTCTTT. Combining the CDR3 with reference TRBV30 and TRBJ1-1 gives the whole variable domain SQTIHQWPATLVQPVGSPLSLECTVEGTSNPNLYWYRQAAGRGLQLLFYSVGIGQISSEVPQNLSASRPQDRQFILSSKKLLLSDSGFYLCAWSVAPEAFFGQGTRLTVV.